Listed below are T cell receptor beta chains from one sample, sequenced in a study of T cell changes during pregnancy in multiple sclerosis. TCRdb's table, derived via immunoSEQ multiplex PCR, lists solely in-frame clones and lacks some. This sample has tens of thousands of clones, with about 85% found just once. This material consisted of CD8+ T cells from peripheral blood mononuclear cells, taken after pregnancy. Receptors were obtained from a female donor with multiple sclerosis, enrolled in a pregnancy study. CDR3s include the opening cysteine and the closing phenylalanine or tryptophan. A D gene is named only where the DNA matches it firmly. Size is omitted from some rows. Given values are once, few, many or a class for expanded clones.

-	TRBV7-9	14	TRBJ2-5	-	TGTGCCAGCAGCCCCTATCGTAGCCTAGAGACCCAGTACTTC	CASSPYRSLETQYF
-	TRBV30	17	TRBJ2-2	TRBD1	TGTGCCTGGAGCCCTTACCAGGGGGCCCACTACACCGGGGAGCTGTTTTTT	CAWSPYQGAHYTGELFF
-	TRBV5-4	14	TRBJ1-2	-	TGTGCCAGCAGCTTACCCAGGGCGGTCTATGGCTACACCTTC	CASSLPRAVYGYTF
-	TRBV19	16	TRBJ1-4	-	TGTGCCAGTAGTACCTACAGGGAAACGCAGGGTGAAAAACTGTTTTTT	CASSTYRETQGEKLFF
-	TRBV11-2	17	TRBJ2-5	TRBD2	TGTGCCAGCAGCTTAGTTTCCCTAGCGGGGGCCCAAGAGACCCAGTACTTC	CASSLVSLAGAQETQYF
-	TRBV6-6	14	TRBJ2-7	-	TGTGCCAGCAGTTACCCGGACATCTACTACGAGCAGTACTTC	CASSYPDIYYEQYF
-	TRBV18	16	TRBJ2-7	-	TGTGCCAGCTCACCTGAGAAGGAGGGTAACGCCTACGAGCAGTACTTC	CASSPEKEGNAYEQYF
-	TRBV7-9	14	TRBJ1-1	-	TGTGCCAGCAGCTTAACACGGGGGAACACTGAAGCTTTCTTT	CASSLTRGNTEAFF
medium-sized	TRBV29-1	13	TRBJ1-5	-	TGCAGCGTTGAGGCAGGGGAAGGTCAGCCCCAGCATTTT	CSVEAGEGQPQHF
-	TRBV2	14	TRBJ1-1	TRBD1	TGTGCCAGCAGTCCGACAGGGGCCGCCTTTAAAGCTTTCTTT	CASSPTGAAFKAFF
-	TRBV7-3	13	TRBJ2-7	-	TGTGCCAGCAGCCAAGGGGGGGCCGGCGAGCAGTACTTC	CASSQGGAGEQYF
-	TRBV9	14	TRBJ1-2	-	TGTGCCAGCAGCGTCGGGGGGACTAACTATGGCTACACCTTC	CASSVGGTNYGYTF
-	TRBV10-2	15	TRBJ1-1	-	TGCGCCAGCCTCCCCGTGGGGGGATTGGGGACTGAAGCTTTCTTT	CASLPVGGLGTEAFF
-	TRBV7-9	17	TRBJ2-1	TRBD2	TGTGCCAGCAGCCCCGCTAGCGGGGGGGCCCAAGACAGTGAGCAGTTCTTC	CASSPASGGAQDSEQFF
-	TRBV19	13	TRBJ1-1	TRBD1	TGTGCCAGTACCCAGGGGGTTTTGGCTGAAGCTTTCTTT	CASTQGVLAEAFF
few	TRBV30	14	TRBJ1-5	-	TGTGCCTGGAGTCAACAGGCGAGCAATCAGCCCCAGCATTTT	CAWSQQASNQPQHF
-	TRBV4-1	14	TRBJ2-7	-	TGCGCCAGCAGCCAAGATTTGGAGGAAAAGGAGCAGTACTTC	CASSQDLEEKEQYF
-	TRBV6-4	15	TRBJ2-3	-	TGTGCCAGCAGTGACGATCCGGCGGGCACAGATACGCAGTATTTT	CASSDDPAGTDTQYF
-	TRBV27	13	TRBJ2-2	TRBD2	TGTGCCAGCAGTTTCGGGGGGGGTGGGGAGCTGTTTTTT	CASSFGGGGELFF
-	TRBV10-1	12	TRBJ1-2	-	TGCGCCAGCGTTGGAGGACTATGGGGCTACACCTTC	CASVGGLWGYTF
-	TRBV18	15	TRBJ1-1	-	TGTGCCAGCTCACCACCGAAGGGGTTGAACACTGAAGCTTTCTTT	CASSPPKGLNTEAFF
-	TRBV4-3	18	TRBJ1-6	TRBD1	TGCGCCAGCAGCCAAGAGGCCCCGGGACAGGTTCCCAATTCACCCCTCCACTTT	CASSQEAPGQVPNSPLHF
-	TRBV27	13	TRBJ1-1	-	TGTGCCAGCAGTCCAGGATTTAACACTGAAGCTTTCTTT	CASSPGFNTEAFF
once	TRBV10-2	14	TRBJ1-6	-	TGCGCCAGCGGTGAATGGGCCCCGGCTTCACCCCTCCACTTT	CASGEWAPASPLHF
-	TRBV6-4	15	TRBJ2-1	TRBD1	TGTGCCAGCAGTCCCGGGGACAGGGGAACCAATGAGCAGTTCTTC	CASSPGDRGTNEQFF
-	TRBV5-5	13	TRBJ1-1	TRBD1	TGTGCCAGCAGCTTCCGGACAGGACTTGAAGCTTTCTTT	CASSFRTGLEAFF
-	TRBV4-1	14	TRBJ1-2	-	TGCGCCAGCAGCCTTAAGCACAGGGTCGGGGGCTACACCTTC	CASSLKHRVGGYTF
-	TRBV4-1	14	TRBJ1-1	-	TGCGCCAGCAGCCCCAGGAGAGGGCACACTGAAGCTTTCTTT	CASSPRRGHTEAFF
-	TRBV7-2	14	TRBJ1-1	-	TGTGCCAGCAGCTTAGCGCGGGGGGGAACTGAAGCTTTCTTT	CASSLARGGTEAFF
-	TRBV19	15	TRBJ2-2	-	TGTGCCAGTAGTATCTTGCCCTACCAAACCGGGGAGCTGTTTTTT	CASSILPYQTGELFF
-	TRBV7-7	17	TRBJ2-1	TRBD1	TGTGCTAGCAGCTTACCGGCCCAACAGGGGGCGATCGATGAGCAGTTCTTC	CASSLPAQQGAIDEQFF
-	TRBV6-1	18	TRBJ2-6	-	TGTGCCAGCAGTGAAGCAGGATCTAGAGGCTCTGGGGCCAACGTCCTGACTTTC	CASSEAGSRGSGANVLTF
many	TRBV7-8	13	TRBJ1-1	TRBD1	TGTGCCAGCAGCGGACAGGTTGGCACTGAAGCTTTCTTT	CASSGQVGTEAFF
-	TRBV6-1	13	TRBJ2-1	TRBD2	TGTGCCAGCAAACCTCGACGGGAGGGGGAGCAGTTCTTC	CASKPRREGEQFF
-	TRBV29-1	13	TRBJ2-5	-	TGCAGCGTTAGCGGTCCACTTGGGGAGACCCAGTACTTC	CSVSGPLGETQYF
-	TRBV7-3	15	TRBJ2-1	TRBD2	TGTGCCAGCAGCAGTAGCGGGGGGCGGCAGCATGAGCAGTTCTTC	CASSSSGGRQHEQFF
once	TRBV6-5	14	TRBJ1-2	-	TGTGCCAGCAGTTACTCCGGGGTATACTATGGCTACACCTTC	CASSYSGVYYGYTF
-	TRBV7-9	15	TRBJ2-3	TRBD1	TGTGCCAGCAGCTTTAGACAGGGGAGCACAGATACGCAGTATTTT	CASSFRQGSTDTQYF
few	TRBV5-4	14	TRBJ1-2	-	TGTGCCAGCAGCTTGGGACGGACAAACTATGGCTACACCTTC	CASSLGRTNYGYTF
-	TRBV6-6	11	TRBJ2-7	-	TGTGCCAGCAGTTCCTATTACGAGCAGTACTTC	CASSSYYEQYF
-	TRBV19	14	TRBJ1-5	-	TGTGCCAGTAACGTTCGGGAGAGCAATCAGCCCCAGCATTTT	CASNVRESNQPQHF
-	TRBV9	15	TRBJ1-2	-	TGTGCCAGCAGCGTAGATACTGGGGGCCTTATGGGCTACACCTTC	CASSVDTGGLMGYTF
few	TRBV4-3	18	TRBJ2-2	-	TGCGCCAGCAGCCAAGATTACGGTGTAGGTAGGAGGACCGGGGAGCTGTTTTTT	CASSQDYGVGRRTGELFF
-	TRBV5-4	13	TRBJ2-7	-	TGTGCCAGCAGCTTCCGGGGGTCCTACGAGCAGTACTTC	CASSFRGSYEQYF
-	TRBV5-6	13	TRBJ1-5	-	TGTGCCAGCAGCTCACAGGGCGGTCAGCCCCAGCATTTT	CASSSQGGQPQHF
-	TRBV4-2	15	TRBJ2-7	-	TGTGCCAGCAGCCAAGAGTTGCATGGCCGCTACGAGCAGTACTTC	CASSQELHGRYEQYF
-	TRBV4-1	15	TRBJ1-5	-	TGCGCCAGCAGCCAAGATCGGACGGGGAATCAGCCCCAGCATTTT	CASSQDRTGNQPQHF
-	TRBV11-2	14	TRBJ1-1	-	TGTGCCAGCAGCTTAGGGGGCGCCGGCACTGAAGCTTTCTTT	CASSLGGAGTEAFF
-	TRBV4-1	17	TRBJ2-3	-	TGCGCCAGCAGCCAAGGATGGGGGGGCCGGGACACAGATACGCAGTATTTT	CASSQGWGGRDTDTQYF